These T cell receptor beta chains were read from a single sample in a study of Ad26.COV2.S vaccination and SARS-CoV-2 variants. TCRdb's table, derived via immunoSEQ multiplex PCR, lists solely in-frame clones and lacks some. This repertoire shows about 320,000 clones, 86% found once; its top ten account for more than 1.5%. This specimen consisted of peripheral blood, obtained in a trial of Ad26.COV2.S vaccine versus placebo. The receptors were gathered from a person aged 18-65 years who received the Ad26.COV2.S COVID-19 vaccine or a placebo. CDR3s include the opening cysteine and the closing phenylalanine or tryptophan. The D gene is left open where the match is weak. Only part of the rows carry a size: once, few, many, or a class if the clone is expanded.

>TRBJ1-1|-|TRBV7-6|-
CASSLGRQGYAEAFF
TGTGCCAGCAGCTTAGGGAGGCAGGGGTACGCTGAAGCTTTCTTT
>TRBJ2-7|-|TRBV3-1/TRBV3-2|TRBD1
CASSRGGVLSYEQYF
TGTGCCAGCAGCCGAGGGGGCGTTTTGTCCTACGAGCAGTACTTC
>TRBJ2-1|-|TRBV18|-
CASSPRGSVLHNEQFF
TGTGCCAGCTCACCTCGTGGATCGGTTCTCCACAATGAGCAGTTCTTC
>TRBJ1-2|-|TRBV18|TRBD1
CASSSFLQGLNGYTF
TGTGCCAGCTCATCCTTCCTACAGGGGTTAAATGGCTACACCTTC
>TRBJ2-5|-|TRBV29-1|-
CSVGAAKETQYF
TGCAGCGTTGGGGCAGCCAAAGAGACCCAGTACTTC
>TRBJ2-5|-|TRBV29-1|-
CSAARGETQYF
TGCAGCGCCGCAAGGGGGGAGACCCAGTACTTC
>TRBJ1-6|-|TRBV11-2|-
CASSLRGRSNSPLHF
TGTGCCAGCAGCTTACGGGGCAGATCCAATTCACCCCTCCACTTT
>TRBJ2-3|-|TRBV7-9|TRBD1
CASSRDRTSTDTQYF
TGTGCCAGCAGCCGGGACAGAACTAGCACAGATACGCAGTATTTT
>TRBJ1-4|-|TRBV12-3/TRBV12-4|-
CASGGPNNEKLFF
TGTGCCAGCGGGGGACCCAATAATGAAAAACTGTTTTTT
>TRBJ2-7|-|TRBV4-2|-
CASSRQGLEAHEQYF
TGTGCCAGCAGCCGCCAGGGACTCGAAGCTCACGAGCAGTACTTC
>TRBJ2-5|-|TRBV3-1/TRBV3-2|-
CASRLAKDGTQYF
TGTGCCAGCAGGCTGGCAAAGGACGGGACCCAGTACTTC
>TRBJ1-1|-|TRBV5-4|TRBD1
CASRKQGAGTEAFF
TGTGCCAGCAGGAAACAGGGGGCGGGCACTGAAGCTTTCTTT
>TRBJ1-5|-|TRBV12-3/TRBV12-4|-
CASTLYSNQPQHF
TGTGCCAGCACCCTTTATAGCAATCAGCCCCAGCATTTT
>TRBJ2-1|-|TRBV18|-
CASSPLGEQFF
TGTGCCAGCTCACCATTGGGTGAGCAGTTCTTC
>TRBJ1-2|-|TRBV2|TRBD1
CASIQGQNYGYTF
TGTGCCAGCATACAGGGACAGAACTATGGCTACACCTTC
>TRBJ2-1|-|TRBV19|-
CASSIASNEQFF
TGTGCCAGTAGTATAGCGTCCAATGAGCAGTTCTTC
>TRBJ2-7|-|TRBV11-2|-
CASSLSPGISYEQYF
TGTGCCAGCAGCTTAAGCCCAGGGATCTCCTACGAGCAGTACTTC
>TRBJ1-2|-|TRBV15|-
CATSAAGNLVYGYTF
TGTGCCACCAGCGCCGCAGGGAATCTGGTCTATGGCTACACCTTC
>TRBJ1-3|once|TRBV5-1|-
CASSFISGVGNTIYF
TGCGCCAGCAGCTTCATTTCTGGGGTAGGAAACACCATATATTTT
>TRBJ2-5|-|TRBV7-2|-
CASSLGLQGRETQYF
TGTGCCAGCAGCTTAGGATTACAGGGCCGAGAGACCCAGTACTTC
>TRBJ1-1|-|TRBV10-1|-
CASSESGCGGKLNTEAFF
TGCGCCAGCAGTGAGTCTGGGTGCGGCGGAAAGCTGAACACTGAAGCTTTCTTT